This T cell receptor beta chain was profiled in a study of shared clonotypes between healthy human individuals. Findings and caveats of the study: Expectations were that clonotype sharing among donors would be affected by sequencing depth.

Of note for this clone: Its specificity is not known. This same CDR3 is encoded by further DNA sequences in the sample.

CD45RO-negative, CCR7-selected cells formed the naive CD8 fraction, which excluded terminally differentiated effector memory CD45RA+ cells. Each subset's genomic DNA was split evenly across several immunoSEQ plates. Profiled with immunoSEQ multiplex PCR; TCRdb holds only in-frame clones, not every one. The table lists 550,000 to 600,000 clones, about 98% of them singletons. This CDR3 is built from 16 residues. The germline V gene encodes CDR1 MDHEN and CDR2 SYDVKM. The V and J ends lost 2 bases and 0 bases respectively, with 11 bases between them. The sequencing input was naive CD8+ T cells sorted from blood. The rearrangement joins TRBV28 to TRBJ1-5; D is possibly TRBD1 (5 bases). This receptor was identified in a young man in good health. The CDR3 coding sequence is TGTGCCAGCAGTTTAGGTCCAGGACATAGCAATCAGCCCCAGCATTTT. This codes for CASSLGPGHSNQPQHF.